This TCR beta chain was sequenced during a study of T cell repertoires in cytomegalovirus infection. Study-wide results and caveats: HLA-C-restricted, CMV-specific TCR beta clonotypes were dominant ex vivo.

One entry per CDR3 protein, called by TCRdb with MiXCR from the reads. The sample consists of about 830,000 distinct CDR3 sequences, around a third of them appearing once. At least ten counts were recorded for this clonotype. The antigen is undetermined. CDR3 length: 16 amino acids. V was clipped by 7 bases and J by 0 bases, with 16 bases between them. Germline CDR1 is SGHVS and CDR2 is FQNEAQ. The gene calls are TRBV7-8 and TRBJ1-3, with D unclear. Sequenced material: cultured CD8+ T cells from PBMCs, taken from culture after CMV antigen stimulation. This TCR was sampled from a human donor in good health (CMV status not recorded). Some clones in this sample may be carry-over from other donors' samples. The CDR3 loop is CASTLLEGFSGNTIYF. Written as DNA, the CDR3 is TGTGCCAGCACCCTCCTTGAGGGCTTCTCTGGAAACACCATATATTTT.